The 32 T cell receptor beta chains presented below share a single source sample, sequenced in a study of breast tumors, draining lymph nodes, adjacent tissues. Samples came from axillary lymph nodes draining the breast cancer. TCRdb passed the multiplex PCR reads through MiXCR, listing each CDR3 protein once. The sample has 130,000 or so distinct CDR3 sequences, roughly 33% seen once; the top ten hold approximately 2.3%. Specimen: axillary lymph node tissue. The receptors were sampled from a female donor with breast cancer. Some clones in this sample may be carry-over from other donors' samples.

This rearrangement joins TRBV5-1 to TRBJ1-1; TRBD1 might be the D (6 bases). With 3 bases removed from V and 0 bases from J, the gap between germline ends came to 12 bases. The CDR3 length is 15 residues. The germline gives CDR1 SGHRS, CDR2 YFSETQ. This CDR3 reads CASSSSDSLNTEAFF. CDR3 coding DNA: TGCGCCAGCAGCTCCTCGGACAGTTTGAACACTGAAGCTTTCTTT. The whole variable domain, filled in from reference TRBV5-1 and TRBJ1-1, reads KAGVTQTPRYLIKTRGQQVTLSCSPISGHRSVSWYQQTPGQGLQFLFEYFSETQRNKGNFPGRFSGRQFSNSRSEMNVSTLELGDSALYLCASSSSDSLNTEAFFGQGTRLTVV.

With respect to this clonotype: A much bigger clone sits one base away, suggesting this may be a read error. This CDR3 reads CASSLVGIYERYF. The CDR3 DNA is TGTGCCAGCAGTTTAGTAGGGATATACGAGCGGTACTTC. The chain joins TRBV28 to TRBJ2-7, with D hard to call. The CDR3 contains 13 residues. The germline V gene encodes CDR1 MDHEN and CDR2 SYDVKM. Using reference TRBV28 and TRBJ2-7 for the parts outside the CDR3, the full variable domain is DVKVTQSSRYLVKRTGEKVFLECVQDMDHENMFWYRQDPGLGLRLIYFSYDVKMKEKGDIPEGYSVSREKKERFSLILESASTNQTSMYLCASSLVGIYERYFGPGTRLTVT.

At least ten counts were recorded for this clonotype. This chain joins TRBV6-6 and TRBJ1-2, with no clear D. Germline assignment: CDR1 MNHNY and CDR2 SVGAGI (reference sequence). This CDR3 has 13 residues. The germline V and J ends were trimmed by 4 bases and 1 base, with 7 bases remaining between them. DNA for the CDR3: TGTGCCAGCAGTTCGGGGAGTAACTATGGCTACACCTTC. It specifies CASSSGSNYGYTF.

This clonotype has a count of ten or more. This rearrangement joins TRBV11-2 to TRBJ2-3; D may be TRBD2 (7 bases). The V gene lost 8 bases and the J gene lost 2 bases, with 14 bases spanning the gap. The CDR3 runs to 14 residues. Germline V gene lookup returns CDR1 SGHAT and CDR2 FQNNGV. CDR3 DNA: TGTGCCAGCGCTCGGGCGGGGGCCACAGATACGCAGTATTTT. It codes for CASARAGATDTQYF.

There are many counts of this clonotype. CDR3 sequence: CASSGLAGYSYNEQFF. The CDR3 region has the DNA TGTGCCAGCAGTGGACTAGCGGGGTACTCCTACAATGAGCAGTTCTTC. The chain combines TRBV2 with TRBJ2-1; 11 bases are a match to TRBD2. This CDR3 has 16 residues. J lost 0 bases, V lost 4 bases, and 2 bases had no gene match. Germline CDR1 is SNHLY and CDR2 is FYNNEI.

Ten or more counts support this clonotype. V and J are TRBV30 and TRBJ1-6, with TRBD1 matching 12 bases. Trimming at V came to 0 bases and at J to 10 bases, leaving 4 bases not matched to a gene. In germline, CDR1 is GTSNPN, CDR2 SVGIG (reference sequence). This CDR3 region has 15 residues. The CDR3 reads CAWSVRDRGQSPLHF. In DNA form, the CDR3 reads TGTGCCTGGAGTGTAAGGGACAGGGGGCAGTCACCCCTCCACTTT.

The chain employs TRBV20-1 and TRBJ2-7; D is uncertain. Germline CDR1 is DFQATT and CDR2 is SNEGSKA (reference sequence). The CDR3 is 14 residues long. V was clipped by 3 bases and J by 3 bases, with 15 bases between them. CDR3 sequence (DNA): TGCAGTGCTAGCAAAGCCGGGCTATACTACGAGCAGTACGTC. Encoded protein: CSASKAGLYYEQYV.

The chain is built from TRBV7-9 and TRBJ1-4, with D possibly matching TRBD1 (6 bases). The germline V gene has CDR1 SEHNR and CDR2 FQNEAQ (reference sequence). V shed 9 bases and J shed 4 bases, with 12 bases lying between them. This CDR3 region has 13 residues. The CDR3, as DNA: TGTGCCAGTCAGGGGAGTCATAATGAAAAACTGTTTTTT. Translated, it gives CASQGSHNEKLFF.

A note on this clonotype: Germline is not matched at one junction end, which may reflect a read error. This chain uses TRBV25-1 with TRBJ2-5; 8 bases fit TRBD1. Germline lookup yields CDR1 MGHDK and CDR2 SYGVNS. The CDR3 extends over 13 amino acids. The CDR3 region has the DNA TGTGCCAGTAGTGGAAGGGACAGGGAGACCCAGTACTTC. This codes for CASSGRDRETQYF.

CDR3 loop: CASSLEGSGTSGATGELFF. The CDR3, as DNA: TGCGCCAGCAGCTTGGAAGGCTCTGGGACTAGCGGGGCTACCGGGGAGCTGTTTTTT. The J gene is TRBJ2-2, the V gene TRBV5-1, with TRBD2 identical over 13 bases. CDR3 length: 19 amino acids. The germline gives CDR1 SGHRS, CDR2 YFSETQ. V lost 0 bases and J lost 5; bases outside the gene matches: 10.

In this sample, this clonotype turned up many times. This chain links TRBV7-9 with TRBJ2-1; 9 nucleotides match TRBD2. V dropped 4 bases and J dropped 4; count of bases not matched to a gene: 17. Germline loops: CDR1 SEHNR, CDR2 FQNEAQ (reference sequence). The CDR3 consists of 19 residues. CDR3 protein: CASSSPWLAGRRGYNEQFF. DNA for the CDR3: TGTGCCAGCAGCTCCCCGTGGCTAGCGGGGCGGCGGGGTTACAATGAGCAGTTCTTC.

This clonotype was found many times. This chain uses TRBV20-1 with TRBJ1-3; 8 bases agree with TRBD1. V dropped 3 bases and J dropped 5; count of bases not matched to a gene: 3. The CDR3 runs 13 residues. Germline CDR1 reads DFQATT; CDR2 reads SNEGSKA (reference sequence). In DNA form, the CDR3 reads TGCAGTGCTAGTCCCAGGGGGCGAAACACCATATATTTT. This translates into CSASPRGRNTIYF.

This clonotype has ten or more counts. The chain links TRBV7-8 to TRBJ2-4, with D maybe TRBD1 (5 bases). V was pared by 5 bases and J by 8 bases, with 13 bases between. This CDR3 region has 13 residues. CDR1 is SGHVS and CDR2 is FQNEAQ in the germline V gene. The CDR3 DNA sequence: TGTGCCAGCAGCATCAGGGAACGGGACATTCAGTACTTC. This gives the protein CASSIRERDIQYF.

This clonotype was seen repeatedly, ten times or more. The V and J genes are TRBV4-3 and TRBJ1-4; D unresolved. Trimming took 4 bases from V and 0 from J, leaving 12 bases between them. Germline values: CDR1 LGHNA, CDR2 YSLEER. The CDR3 covers 16 residues. This CDR3 reads CASSRPHRTTNEKLFF. For the CDR3, the DNA is TGCGCCAGCAGCCGCCCCCACAGAACAACTAATGAAAAACTGTTTTTT.

Of note for this clonotype: Because it lacks the conserved phenylalanine or tryptophan at the end, this CDR3 is likely a read error. The limits of the CDR3 on the DNA are not certain, so only TCRdb's listed CDR3 is given. The V and J genes are TRBV2 and TRBJ1-6. The CDR3 is 9 amino acids in total, end residues counted. Germline assignment: CDR1 SNHLY and CDR2 FYNNEI. The CDR3 is CASSPLFSS.

At least ten counts were recorded for this clonotype. The CDR3 here is CASSQKSGGTNTGELFF. The CDR3 DNA is TGTGCCAGCAGCCAGAAGAGCGGGGGGACGAACACCGGGGAGCTGTTTTTT. V gene TRBV3-1 combines with J gene TRBJ2-2; 9 nucleotides agree with TRBD2. V lost 3 bases, J lost 0 bases, and 5 bases stayed unmatched. Germline CDR1 LGHDT, CDR2 YNNKEL (reference sequence). CDR3 length equals 17 residues.

This chain links TRBV11-2 with TRBJ1-2; D ambiguous. V dropped 5 bases and J dropped 3 bases, with 13 bases sitting between them. The CDR3 is 14 amino acids. Germline V lookup: CDR1 SGHAT, CDR2 FQNNGV. CDR3 protein: CASSRATDYYGYTF. The CDR3 DNA sequence: TGTGCCAGCAGCAGGGCAACCGATTACTATGGCTACACCTTC.

The sample holds many counts of this clonotype. V is TRBV27 and J is TRBJ1-6; weak D call: TRBD1 (5 bases). The CDR3 totals 15 residues. The germline CDR1 and CDR2 sequences are MNHEY and SMNVEV (reference sequence). Trimming removed 2 bases from V and 5 bases from J, with 10 bases in between. This CDR3 reads CASSLGALHNSPLHF. The CDR3 DNA reads TGTGCCAGCAGTTTAGGGGCCCTCCATAATTCACCCCTCCACTTT.

This clonotype has a count of ten or more. In DNA form, the CDR3 reads TGCGCCAGCAGCCAAGATTCAGCGGGGGGGGTGCAGTTCTTC. Encoded protein: CASSQDSAGGVQFF. This chain joins TRBV4-1 and TRBJ2-1; 10 bases map to TRBD2. Trimming took 0 bases from V and 12 from J; bases not matched to a gene: 5. The CDR3 loop spans 14 amino acids. From germline, CDR1 is MGHRA and CDR2 YSYEKL.

This chain joins TRBV20-1 and TRBJ2-1, with TRBD2 as a possible D gene (5 bases). The CDR3 spans 13 residues. Looked up from germline, CDR1 is DFQATT and CDR2 is SNEGSKA (reference sequence). V was cut by 5 bases and J by 7 bases, with 15 bases left in between. The CDR3 nucleotides read TGCAGTGCTCAAAGCGGACGACCGAATGAGCAGTTCTTC. Protein: CSAQSGRPNEQFF.

This clonotype has a count of ten or more. The CDR3 protein is CASRTRWTGGGDTQYF. The CDR3 nucleotides read TGTGCCAGCAGAACACGCTGGACAGGGGGCGGGGATACGCAGTATTTT. This chain connects TRBV12-3 or TRBV12-4 to TRBJ2-3; 11 nucleotides line up with TRBD1. J gave up 6 bases and V 6 bases, and 11 bases lay outside the gene matches. The CDR3 covers 16 residues.

This clonotype occurred many times. This CDR3 reads CASSLGPASSGANVLTF. The CDR3 DNA sequence: TGTGCCAGCAGCTTGGGCCCAGCTTCCTCTGGGGCCAACGTCCTGACTTTC. The V gene is TRBV5-8, the J gene TRBJ2-6, with D unclear. The germline V and J ends were trimmed by 0 bases and 0 bases, with 10 bases remaining between them. Germline V gene lookup returns CDR1 SGHTS and CDR2 YDEGEE. The CDR3 is 17 amino acids.

This clonotype was detected ten times or more. The rearrangement joins TRBV7-9 to TRBJ2-7, with 7 bases fitting TRBD1. V trimming: 6 bases; J trimming: 4 bases; junction bases outside the gene matches: 6. CDR1 and CDR2 from the germline V gene are SEHNR and FQNEAQ (reference sequence). The CDR3 runs to 13 residues. The CDR3 DNA is TGTGCCAGCAGTTCGGGACAGTATTACGAGCAGTACGTC. Protein: CASSSGQYYEQYV.

The V and J genes are TRBV19 and TRBJ2-5; TRBD1 matches 7 bases. The J segment lost 1 base and the V segment lost 5 bases, leaving 4 bases of the junction unmatched. CDR3 length: 14 residues. Germline V gene data show CDR1 as LNHDA and CDR2 as SQIVND (reference sequence). The CDR3 protein is CASSYPGGQETQYF. The CDR3 bases are TGTGCCAGTAGTTACCCAGGGGGCCAAGAGACCCAGTACTTC.

This clonotype was seen at least ten times. The V call is TRBV18, the J call TRBJ2-1; 8 positions agree with TRBD2. CDR3 length equals 13 residues. After removal of 3 bases from V and 10 bases from J, the junction contained 5 bases not matched to a gene. CDR1 and CDR2 from the germline V gene are KGHSH and LQKENI. The CDR3 loop reads CASSPGLGEEQFF. CDR3 bases: TGTGCCAGCTCACCGGGACTAGGCGAAGAGCAGTTCTTC.

Of note for this clonotype: One end of the junction is discordant with germline, which a read error may explain. This chain links TRBV9 with TRBJ1-1, with unresolved D. The CDR3 sequence is 14 residues long. Germline CDR1 and CDR2: SGDLS and YYNGEE. The CDR3: CASSVTDFSTEASF. The DNA for the CDR3 is TGTGCCAGCAGCGTAACGGACTTTTCCACTGAAGCTTCCTTT.

V and J are TRBV4-1 and TRBJ1-1; 10 bases are shared with TRBD1. V was pared by 2 bases and J by 3 bases, with 3 bases of the junction left unmatched. CDR3 length: 15 residues. Germline-derived CDR1 and CDR2 are MGHRA and YSYEKL. The CDR3 sequence is CASSQMGQGHTEAFF. The CDR3, as DNA: TGCGCCAGCAGCCAAATGGGACAGGGGCACACTGAAGCTTTCTTT.

The sample holds many counts of this clonotype. The rearrangement uses TRBV10-3 and TRBJ2-2; D is ambiguous. The CDR3 totals 13 residues. The germline V gene has CDR1 ENHRY and CDR2 SYGVKD. V was clipped by 4 bases and J by 5 bases, with 8 bases between them. CDR3 in amino acids: CAISGSATGELFF. DNA for the CDR3: TGTGCCATCAGTGGGTCGGCGACCGGGGAGCTGTTTTTT.

This clonotype appeared a few times. The chain is built from TRBV12-3 or TRBV12-4 and TRBJ1-6, with 9 bases fitting TRBD1. The CDR3 is made up of 14 amino acids. V gave up 6 bases and J gave up 7 bases; unmatched junction bases: 4. The CDR3 here is CASSRTGGNSPLHF. CDR3 nucleotides: TGTGCCAGCAGCCGCACAGGGGGCAATTCACCCCTCCACTTT.

The chain combines TRBV4-1 with TRBJ1-4, with D possibly matching TRBD1 (5 bases). There are 16 residues in the CDR3. Germline CDR1 reads MGHRA; CDR2 reads YSYEKL. Between the trimmed V and J ends, which lost 4 bases and 10 bases, there was a span of 22 bases. The CDR3 nucleotides read TGCGCCAGCAGCCCGGGGGGAGGACTCAACGGGGGAAAACTGTTTTTT. This encodes CASSPGGGLNGGKLFF.

About this clonotype itself: Germline and junction disagree at one end, which may indicate a read error. This chain connects TRBV5-1 to TRBJ2-3; D is unresolved. Germline CDR1 is SGHRS and CDR2 is YFSETQ. The CDR3 is made up of 14 amino acids. In DNA, the CDR3 is TGCGCCAGCAGCTTGACCGTTAACACAGACACGCAGTATTTT. Its translation is CASSLTVNTDTQYF.

V and J are TRBV9 and TRBJ2-3, with TRBD1 identical over 11 bases. The V gene end was trimmed by 2 bases and the J gene end by 4 bases; junction bases not matched to a gene: 6. The V gene's germline CDR1 is SGDLS and CDR2 YYNGEE. This CDR3 has 16 amino acids. The CDR3 protein is CASSVASGQGADTQYF. The CDR3 coding sequence is TGTGCCAGCAGCGTGGCTTCGGGACAGGGGGCAGATACGCAGTATTTT.